This T cell receptor beta chain emerged from a study of T cells in Graves' hyperthyroidism and ophthalmopathy. If no ophthalmopathy progression occurred within 18 months, Graves' hyperthyroidism was stable. Out of more than 8 ml of fresh peripheral blood came the PBMCs. TCR beta CDR3 sequences were amplified from RNA transcripts. During a first-round RT-PCR of the TCR CDR3, the HTBI primer set was used. TCRdb analysed the multiplex PCR reads with MiXCR anew, one entry per CDR3 protein. The profile shows around 760,000 distinct CDR3 sequences, approximately 40% of them singletons. The V gene end was trimmed by 5 bases and the J gene end by 12 bases; junction bases not matched to a gene: 12. Germline V gene lookup returns CDR1 SNHLY and CDR2 FYNNEI. The CDR3 is 13 residues long. To note about this clonotype: A much larger clone is a single base away; this may be a read error.

Input material: blood. The J gene is TRBJ1-1, the V gene TRBV2; 7 bases are shared with TRBD1. This receptor was obtained from a middle-aged woman with Graves' hyperthyroidism. CDR3 DNA: TGTGCCAGCAGTCCTACAGGGGCGAGTCCAACTTTCTTT. Amino acid sequence: CASSPTGASPTFF.